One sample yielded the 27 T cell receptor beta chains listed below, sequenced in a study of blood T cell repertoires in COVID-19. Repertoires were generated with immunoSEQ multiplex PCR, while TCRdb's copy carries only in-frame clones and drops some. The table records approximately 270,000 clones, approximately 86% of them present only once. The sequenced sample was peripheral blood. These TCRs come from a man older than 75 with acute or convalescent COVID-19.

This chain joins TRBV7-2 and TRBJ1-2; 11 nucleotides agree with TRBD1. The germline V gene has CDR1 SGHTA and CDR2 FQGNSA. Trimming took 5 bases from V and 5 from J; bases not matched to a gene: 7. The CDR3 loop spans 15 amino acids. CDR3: CASSSRDRGGYGYTF. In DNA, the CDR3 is TGTGCCAGCAGCAGCAGGGACAGGGGGGGTTATGGCTACACCTTC.

CDR3 bases: TGTGCCAGCAGCTACCAGACAGGGAGGGAAAAACTGTTTTTT. Protein product: CASSYQTGREKLFF. The chain joins TRBV6-5 to TRBJ1-4, with 7 bases identical to TRBD1. The V gene end was trimmed by 6 bases and the J gene end by 8 bases; junction bases not matched to a gene: 9. CDR3 length equals 14 residues. The germline gives CDR1 MNHEY, CDR2 SVGAGI.

The CDR3 sequence: CASSYWGEGTEAFF. In DNA form, the CDR3 reads TGTGCCAGCAGTTATTGGGGAGAAGGGACTGAAGCTTTCTTT. The chain combines TRBV6-2 or TRBV6-3 with TRBJ1-1; D is ambiguous. Germline V CDR1 and CDR2: MNHEY, SVGEGT. V dropped 3 bases and J dropped 5 bases, with 13 bases sitting between them. CDR3 size: 14 residues.

The CDR3 reads CASSSSEAFF. In DNA form, the CDR3 reads TGTGCCAGCAGTTCTTCTGAAGCTTTCTTT. The gene calls are TRBV28 and TRBJ1-1; D unresolved. The CDR3 loop spans 10 amino acids. CDR1 and CDR2 (germline): MDHEN, SYDVKM. Trimming cost V 4 bases and J 6 bases, with 3 bases left between them.

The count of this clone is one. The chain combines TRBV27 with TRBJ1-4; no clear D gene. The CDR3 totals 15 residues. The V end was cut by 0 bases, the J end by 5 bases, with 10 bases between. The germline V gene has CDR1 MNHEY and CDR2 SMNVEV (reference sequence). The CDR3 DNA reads TGTGCCAGCAGTTTATCGGGAGGGTTGAATGAAAAACTGTTTTTT. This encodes CASSLSGGLNEKLFF.

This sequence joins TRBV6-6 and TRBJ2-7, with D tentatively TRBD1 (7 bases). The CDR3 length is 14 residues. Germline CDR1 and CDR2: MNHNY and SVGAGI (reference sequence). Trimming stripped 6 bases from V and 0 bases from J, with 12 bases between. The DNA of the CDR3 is TGTGCCAGCAGCCCAGGGGGGAGCTCCTACGAGCAGTACTTC. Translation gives CASSPGGSSYEQYF.

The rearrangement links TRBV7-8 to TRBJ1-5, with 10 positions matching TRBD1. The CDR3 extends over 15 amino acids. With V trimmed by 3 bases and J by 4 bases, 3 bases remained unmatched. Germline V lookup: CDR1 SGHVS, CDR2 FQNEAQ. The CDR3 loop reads CASSFGTGDNQPQHF. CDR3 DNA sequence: TGTGCCAGCAGCTTTGGGACAGGGGATAATCAGCCCCAGCATTTT. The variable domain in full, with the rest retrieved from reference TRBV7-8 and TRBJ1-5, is GAGVSQSPRYKVAKRGQDVALRCDPISGHVSLFWYQQALGQGPEFLTYFQNEAQLDKSGLPSDRFFAERPEGSVSTLKIQRTQQEDSAVYLCASSFGTGDNQPQHFGDGTRLSIL.

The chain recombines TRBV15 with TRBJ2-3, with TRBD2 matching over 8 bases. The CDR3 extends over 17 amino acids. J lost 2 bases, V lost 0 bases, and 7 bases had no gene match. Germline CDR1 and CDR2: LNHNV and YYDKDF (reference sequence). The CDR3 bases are TGTGCCACCAGCAGAGATCGAGGCGGGGGGTACACAGATACGCAGTATTTT. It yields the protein CATSRDRGGGYTDTQYF.

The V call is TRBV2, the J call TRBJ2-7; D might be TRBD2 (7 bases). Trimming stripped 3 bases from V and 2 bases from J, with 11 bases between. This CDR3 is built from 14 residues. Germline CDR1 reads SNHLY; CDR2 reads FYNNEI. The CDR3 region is CASSDRRGPYEQYF. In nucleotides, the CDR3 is TGTGCCAGCAGTGACAGGCGGGGGCCCTACGAGCAGTACTTC.

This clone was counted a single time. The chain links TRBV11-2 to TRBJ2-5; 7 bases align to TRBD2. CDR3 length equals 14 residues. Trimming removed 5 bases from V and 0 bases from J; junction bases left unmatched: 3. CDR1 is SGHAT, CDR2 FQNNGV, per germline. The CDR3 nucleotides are TGTGCCAGCAGCCCGGGACTATACCAAGAGACCCAGTACTTC. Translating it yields CASSPGLYQETQYF. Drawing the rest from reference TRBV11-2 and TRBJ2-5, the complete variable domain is EAGVAQSPRYKIIEKRQSVAFWCNPISGHATLYWYQQILGQGPKLLIQFQNNGVVDDSQLPKDRFSAERLKGVDSTLKIQPAKLEDSAVYLCASSPGLYQETQYFGPGTRLLVL.

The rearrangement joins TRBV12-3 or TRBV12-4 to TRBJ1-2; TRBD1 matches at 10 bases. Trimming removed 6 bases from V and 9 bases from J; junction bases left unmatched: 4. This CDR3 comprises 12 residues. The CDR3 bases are TGTGCCAGCAGGGAGACAGGGGGCCGCTACACCTTC. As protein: CASRETGGRYTF.

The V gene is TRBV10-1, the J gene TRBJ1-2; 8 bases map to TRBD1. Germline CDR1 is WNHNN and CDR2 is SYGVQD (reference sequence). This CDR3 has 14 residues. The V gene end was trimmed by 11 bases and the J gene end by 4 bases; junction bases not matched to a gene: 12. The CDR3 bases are TGCGCCGCCCACTCACAGGGGGGGGGCTATGGCTACACCTTC. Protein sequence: CAAHSQGGGYGYTF.

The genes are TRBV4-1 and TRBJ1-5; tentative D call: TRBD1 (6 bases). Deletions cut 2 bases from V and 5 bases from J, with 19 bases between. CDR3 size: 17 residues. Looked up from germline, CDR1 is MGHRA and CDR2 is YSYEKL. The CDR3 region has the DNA TGCGCCAGCAGCCAATTCATCTCCAGGACAGATGATCAGCCCCAGCATTTT. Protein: CASSQFISRTDDQPQHF.

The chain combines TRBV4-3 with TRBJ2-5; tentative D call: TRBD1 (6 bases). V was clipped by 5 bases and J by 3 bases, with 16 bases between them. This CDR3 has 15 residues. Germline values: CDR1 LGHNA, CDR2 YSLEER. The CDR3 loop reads CASSFQTGQKETQYF. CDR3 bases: TGCGCCAGCAGCTTTCAGACAGGTCAAAAAGAGACCCAGTACTTC.

CDR3 sequence reads: CATSLAGGNNEQFF. CDR3 bases: TGTGCCACAAGCCTAGCGGGGGGAAACAATGAGCAGTTCTTC. The chain has TRBV19 and TRBJ2-1; 11 bases are shared with TRBD2. V dropped 10 bases and J dropped 5; count of bases not matched to a gene: 7. Germline values: CDR1 LNHDA, CDR2 SQIVND (reference sequence). The CDR3 loop spans 14 amino acids.

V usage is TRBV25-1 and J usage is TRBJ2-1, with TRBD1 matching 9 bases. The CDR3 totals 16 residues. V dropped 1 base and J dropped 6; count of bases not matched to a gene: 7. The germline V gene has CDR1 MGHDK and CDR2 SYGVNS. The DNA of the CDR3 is TGTGCCAGCAGTGAATGGGGAAAGACAGGGGGCAATGAGCAGTTCTTC. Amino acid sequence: CASSEWGKTGGNEQFF.

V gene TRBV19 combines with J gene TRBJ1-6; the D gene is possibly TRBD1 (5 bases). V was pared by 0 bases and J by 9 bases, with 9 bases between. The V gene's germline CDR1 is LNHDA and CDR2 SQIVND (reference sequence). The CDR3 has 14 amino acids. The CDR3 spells CASSIEGQGSPLHF. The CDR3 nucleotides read TGTGCCAGTAGTATAGAGGGGCAGGGTTCACCCCTCCACTTT.

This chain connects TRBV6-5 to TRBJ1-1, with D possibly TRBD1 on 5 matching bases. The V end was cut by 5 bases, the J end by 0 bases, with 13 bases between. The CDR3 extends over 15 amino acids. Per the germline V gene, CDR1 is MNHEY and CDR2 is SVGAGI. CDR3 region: CASSKTVLMNTEAFF. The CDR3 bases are TGTGCCAGCAGTAAGACAGTTCTCATGAACACTGAAGCTTTCTTT.

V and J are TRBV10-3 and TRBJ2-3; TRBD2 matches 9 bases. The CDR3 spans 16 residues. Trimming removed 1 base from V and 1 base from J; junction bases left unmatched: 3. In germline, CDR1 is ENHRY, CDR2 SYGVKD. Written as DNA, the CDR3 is TGTGCCATCAGTGAGTTGATAGCGGGGGGCACAGATACGCAGTATTTT. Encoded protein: CAISELIAGGTDTQYF.

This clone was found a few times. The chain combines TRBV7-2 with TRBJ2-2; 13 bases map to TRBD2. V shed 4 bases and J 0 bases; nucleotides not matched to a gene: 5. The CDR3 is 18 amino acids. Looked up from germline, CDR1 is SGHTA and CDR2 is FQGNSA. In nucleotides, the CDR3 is TGTGCCAGCAGCTCCTGGACTAGCGGGGGTACGAACACCGGGGAGCTGTTTTTT. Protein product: CASSSWTSGGTNTGELFF.

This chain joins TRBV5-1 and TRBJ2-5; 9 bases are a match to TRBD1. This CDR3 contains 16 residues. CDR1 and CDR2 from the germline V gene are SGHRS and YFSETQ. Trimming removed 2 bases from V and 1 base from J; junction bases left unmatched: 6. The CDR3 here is CASSFAGQGGQETQYF. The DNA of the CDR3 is TGCGCCAGCAGCTTTGCGGGACAGGGCGGCCAAGAGACCCAGTACTTC. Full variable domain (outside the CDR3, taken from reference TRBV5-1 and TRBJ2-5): KAGVTQTPRYLIKTRGQQVTLSCSPISGHRSVSWYQQTPGQGLQFLFEYFSETQRNKGNFPGRFSGRQFSNSRSEMNVSTLELGDSALYLCASSFAGQGGQETQYFGPGTRLLVL.

CDR3 DNA sequence: TGTGCCAGCAGCTCCCGCGGGACAGGGTTGTACGAGCAGTACTTC. The encoded protein is CASSSRGTGLYEQYF. The V and J genes are TRBV11-2 and TRBJ2-7, with TRBD1 matching 9 bases. Germline loops: CDR1 SGHAT, CDR2 FQNNGV. Trimming at V came to 4 bases and at J to 4 bases, leaving 8 bases not matched to a gene. This CDR3 is 15 amino acids long. The variable domain in full, with the rest retrieved from reference TRBV11-2 and TRBJ2-7, is EAGVAQSPRYKIIEKRQSVAFWCNPISGHATLYWYQQILGQGPKLLIQFQNNGVVDDSQLPKDRFSAERLKGVDSTLKIQPAKLEDSAVYLCASSSRGTGLYEQYFGPGTRLTVT.

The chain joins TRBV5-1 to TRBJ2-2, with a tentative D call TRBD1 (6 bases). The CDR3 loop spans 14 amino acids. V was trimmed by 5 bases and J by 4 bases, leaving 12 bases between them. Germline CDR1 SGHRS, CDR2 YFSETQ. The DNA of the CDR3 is TGCGCCAGCAGTCGGCAGGGGACCACCGGGGAGCTGTTTTTT. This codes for CASSRQGTTGELFF.

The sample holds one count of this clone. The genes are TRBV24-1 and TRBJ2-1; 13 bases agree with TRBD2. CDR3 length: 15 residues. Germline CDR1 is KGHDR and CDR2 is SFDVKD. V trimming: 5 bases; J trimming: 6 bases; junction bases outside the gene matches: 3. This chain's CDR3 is CATSGTSGSFNEQFF. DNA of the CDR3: TGTGCCACCAGTGGGACTAGCGGGAGTTTCAATGAGCAGTTCTTC.

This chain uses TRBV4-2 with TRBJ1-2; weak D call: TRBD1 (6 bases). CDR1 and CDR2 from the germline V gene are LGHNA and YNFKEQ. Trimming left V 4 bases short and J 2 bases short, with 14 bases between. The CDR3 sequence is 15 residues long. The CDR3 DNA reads TGTGCCAGCAGCCGAGAAAGGGACATCAACTATGGCTACACCTTC. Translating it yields CASSRERDINYGYTF.

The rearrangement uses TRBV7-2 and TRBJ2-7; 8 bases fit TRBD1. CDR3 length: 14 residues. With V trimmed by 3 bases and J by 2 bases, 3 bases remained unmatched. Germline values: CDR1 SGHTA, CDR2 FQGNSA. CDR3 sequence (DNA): TGTGCCAGCAGCTTCTCACAGGGGGCCTACGAGCAGTACTTC. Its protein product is CASSFSQGAYEQYF.

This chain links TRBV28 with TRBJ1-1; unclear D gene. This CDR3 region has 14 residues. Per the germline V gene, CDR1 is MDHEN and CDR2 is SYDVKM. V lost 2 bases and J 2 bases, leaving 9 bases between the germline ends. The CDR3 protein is CASSLDSLNTEAFF. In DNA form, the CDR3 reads TGTGCCAGCAGTTTAGACTCCCTTAACACTGAAGCTTTCTTT.